This T cell receptor (beta chain) derives from a study of PD-L1 blockade in urothelial cancer. On the study more broadly: After treatment start, blood was analyzed at 3 weeks (second dose) and at 6 weeks. Blood samples had a median of approximately 150,000 T cells, 75,000 to 90,000 unique TCRs, and clonality approximately 0.08.

Data came from immunoSEQ multiplex PCR; TCRdb stores just in-frame clones and leaves some out. The data hold about 88,000 clones, with around nine tenths observed a single time. The length of the CDR3 is 15 residues. Losses at the gene ends were 6 bases for V and 2 bases for J; bases not matched to a gene: 9. Germline V CDR1 and CDR2: LNHDA, SQIVND (reference sequence). The source of this sequence is a man aged 60 to 75 with urothelial cancer. The V call is TRBV19, the J call TRBJ1-2; 7 bases agree with TRBD1. The sample here was PBMCs, taken around atezolizumab (anti-PD-L1) treatment. DNA of the CDR3: TGTGCCAGTAGACCAGGGACAGACTCAAACTATGGCTACACCTTC. As protein: CASRPGTDSNYGYTF. The full variable domain, in which reference TRBV19 and TRBJ1-2 provide the parts outside the CDR3, is DGGITQSPKYLFRKEGQNVTLSCEQNLNHDAMYWYRQDPGQGLRLIYYSQIVNDFQKGDIAEGYSVSREKKESFPLTVTSAQKNPTAFYLCASRPGTDSNYGYTFGSGTRLTVV.